This entry features one TCR beta chain sequence. These data originate in a study of CD8+ T cells in alopecia areata. Across the whole study: A 6-month off-drug phase came after tofacitinib, which had lasted 6 to 18 months.

Per the germline V gene, CDR1 is MNHEY and CDR2 is SMNVEV (reference sequence). The length of the CDR3 is 15 residues. V was clipped by 2 bases and J by 2 bases; unmatched bases: 3. cDNA reverse transcribed from extracted RNA served as the sequencing template. Libraries were prepared by immunoSEQ multiplex PCR; TCRdb keeps only in-frame clonotypes and omits some of them. This table holds 90,000 to 150,000 clones, around 56% found once. Noted treatment: oral pan-JAK inhibitor, 5-10 mg twice daily. The sample here was CD4+ T cells sorted from blood, taken at week 4, from a patient treated with tofacitinib. This chain links TRBV27 with TRBJ1-5, with 7 bases lining up with TRBD1. The clonotype originates from a human donor with alopecia areata. In DNA, the CDR3 is TGTGCCAGCAGTTTAAGGGGGCTTGGCAATCAGCCCCAGCATTTT. Its translation is CASSLRGLGNQPQHF.